The TCR beta chain under discussion was sequenced for a study of graft-versus-host responses after intestinal transplantation. Study-level background: Recipients had transplants, and these were multivisceral, liver-intestinal, or isolated intestinal. Tacrolimus plus steroids were given to all recipients for about three years, preceded by anti-thymocyte globulin induction.

Some clones are missing from TCRdb's copy, which holds only in-frame ones; the method was immunoSEQ multiplex PCR. The data hold about 39,000 clones, with 90% to 95% observed a single time. The CDR3 spans 13 residues. Germline CDR1 SGHRS, CDR2 YFSETQ. The germline V and J ends were trimmed by 1 base and 6 bases, with 11 bases remaining between them. On this clone: Its antigen is unknown.

Study-wide points: Recipient marrow contained GvH clones, some of which appeared first in ileum or blood.

The sequenced sample was unstimulated CD8+ T cells sorted from spleen or lymph node cells, obtained before transplant. The V gene is TRBV5-1, the J gene TRBJ2-7; D gene unclear. The receptor was derived from a human donor who was the organ donor for an intestinal transplant. The CDR3 DNA sequence: TGCGCCAGCAGCTTGACGGCAGCTCGCGAGCAGTACTTC. Translated: CASSLTAAREQYF.